The rows below give T cell receptor beta chains drawn from one sample of a study of cytotoxic CD8 clonotypes in ibrutinib-treated CLL. Sequencing was performed with immunoSEQ multiplex PCR; in TCRdb, only in-frame clones are kept and a portion is missing. The top ten hold around 6% of the sample, which has 270,000 or so clones, 60% to 80% seen once. The material was PBMCs, obtained at disease progression, from a patient treated with ibrutinib. These receptors all come from a human donor with chronic lymphocytic leukemia. Each CDR3 is given with its conserved first and last residue. The D gene is left open where the match is weak. Size values are once, few and many counts, or a class for expanded clones, and some rows have none.

CDR3: CASSTGQGASYEQYF
DNA: TGTGCCAGCAGCACAGGACAGGGGGCTTCCTACGAGCAGTACTTC
J: TRBJ2-7
V: TRBV7-6
size: -
D: TRBD1

CDR3: CASIGGQETQYF
DNA: TGTGCCAGCATCGGGGGGCAAGAGACCCAGTACTTC
J: TRBJ2-5
V: TRBV28
size: -
D: TRBD2

CDR3: CASSLEQGETQYF
DNA: TGCGCCAGCAGCTTGGAACAAGGAGAGACCCAGTACTTC
J: TRBJ2-5
V: TRBV5-1
size: -
D: -

CDR3: CASSFLLTDTQYF
DNA: TGCGCCAGCAGCTTCCTCCTCACAGATACGCAGTATTTT
J: TRBJ2-3
V: TRBV5-1
size: few
D: -

CDR3: CASSPYSASTDTQYF
DNA: TGTGCCAGCAGCCCCTACTCCGCTAGCACAGATACGCAGTATTTT
J: TRBJ2-3
V: TRBV2
size: -
D: -

CDR3: CASRRESFGATEAFF
DNA: TGTGCCAGCAGGCGGGAGTCCTTTGGGGCCACTGAAGCTTTCTTT
J: TRBJ1-1
V: TRBV6-1
size: -
D: -

CDR3: CASSGIFSYF
DNA: TGTGCCAGCAGCGGAATATTTTCGTACTTC
J: TRBJ2-7
V: TRBV11-2
size: few
D: -

CDR3: CASTPRGGLSYNEQFF
DNA: TGTGCCAGCACCCCCCGGGGGGGGCTCTCCTACAATGAGCAGTTCTTC
J: TRBJ2-1
V: TRBV6-6
size: once
D: TRBD2

CDR3: CASSLGGEAFF
DNA: TGTGCCAGCAGCTTGGGTGGTGAAGCTTTCTTT
J: TRBJ1-1
V: TRBV5-5
size: -
D: -

CDR3: CASSLVGADTQYF
DNA: TGTGCCAGCAGCTTGGTTGGGGCAGATACGCAGTATTTT
J: TRBJ2-3
V: TRBV5-4
size: -
D: -

CDR3: CASSFLSQFVDTQYF
DNA: TGTGCCAGCAGCTTCCTGAGTCAGTTCGTTGATACGCAGTATTTT
J: TRBJ2-3
V: TRBV5-4
size: -
D: -

CDR3: CASSLGTEAFF
DNA: TGTGCCAGCAGCCTTGGAACTGAAGCTTTCTTT
J: TRBJ1-1
V: TRBV7-2
size: -
D: -

CDR3: CASSLVGRGSGYTF
DNA: TGTGCCAGCAGCTTAGTTGGCAGGGGGAGCGGCTACACCTTC
J: TRBJ1-2
V: TRBV7-9
size: -
D: TRBD1

CDR3: CASSFGGIDEQFF
DNA: TGTGCCAGCAGCTTCGGAGGGATCGATGAGCAGTTCTTC
J: TRBJ2-1
V: TRBV7-6
size: -
D: -

CDR3: CAISDTLAGVRDTQYF
DNA: TGTGCCATCAGTGACACTTTAGCGGGAGTAAGGGATACGCAGTATTTT
J: TRBJ2-3
V: TRBV10-3
size: -
D: TRBD2

CDR3: CASSLGPGGGGYTF
DNA: TGTGCCAGTAGTCTCGGGCCAGGGGGCGGTGGCTACACCTTC
J: TRBJ1-2
V: TRBV19
size: -
D: TRBD1

CDR3: CASSLLRGGRSTGELFF
DNA: TGTGCCAGCAGCTTATTAAGGGGAGGGCGGAGCACCGGGGAGCTGTTTTTT
J: TRBJ2-2
V: TRBV5-6
size: -
D: TRBD2

CDR3: CATSYSSYEQYF
DNA: TGTGCCACCAGCTACAGCTCCTACGAGCAGTACTTC
J: TRBJ2-7
V: TRBV15
size: -
D: -

CDR3: CASSVGFPPGTEAFF
DNA: TGTGCCAGCAGCGTAGGTTTCCCTCCGGGCACTGAAGCTTTCTTT
J: TRBJ1-1
V: TRBV9
size: once
D: -

CDR3: CASSLGGPNSNQPQHF
DNA: TGCGCCAGCAGCCTAGGGGGACCAAATAGCAATCAGCCCCAGCATTTT
J: TRBJ1-5
V: TRBV5-1
size: -
D: -

CDR3: CASSIDRAYEQYF
DNA: TGTGCCAGTAGTATCGACCGTGCCTACGAGCAGTACTTC
J: TRBJ2-7
V: TRBV19
size: -
D: -

CDR3: CASSSAGTGAPNYGYTF
DNA: TGTGCCAGCAGCTCAGCCGGGACAGGGGCCCCTAACTATGGCTACACCTTC
J: TRBJ1-2
V: TRBV5-6
size: -
D: TRBD1

CDR3: CASSLDRDPAYATNEKLFF
DNA: TGTGCCAGCAGTCTGGACCGGGACCCCGCCTATGCAACTAATGAAAAACTGTTTTTT
J: TRBJ1-4
V: TRBV28
size: once
D: -

CDR3: CATSRDRRNYGYTF
DNA: TGTGCCACCAGCAGAGATCGTCGGAACTATGGCTACACCTTC
J: TRBJ1-2
V: TRBV15
size: -
D: -

CDR3: CASSGRTFNNEQFF
DNA: TGTGCCAGCAGTGGCCGGACATTCAACAATGAGCAGTTCTTC
J: TRBJ2-1
V: TRBV2
size: -
D: -

CDR3: CASRTLGVGKLFF
DNA: TGTGCCAGCAGAACCCTCGGGGTTGGAAAACTGTTTTTT
J: TRBJ1-4
V: TRBV6-5
size: -
D: -

CDR3: CATNRGGNEKLFF
DNA: TGTGCCACCAACAGGGGGGGCAATGAAAAACTGTTTTTT
J: TRBJ1-4
V: TRBV10-3
size: -
D: TRBD1

CDR3: CSVVWGAGPDTQYF
DNA: TGCAGCGTTGTTTGGGGAGCTGGGCCAGATACGCAGTATTTT
J: TRBJ2-3
V: TRBV29-1
size: -
D: -

CDR3: CASSPDPGATWGYTF
DNA: TGTGCCAGTAGTCCCGATCCGGGGGCGACCTGGGGCTACACCTTC
J: TRBJ1-2
V: TRBV19
size: -
D: -

CDR3: CASSLTGDNQPQHF
DNA: TGTGCCAGCAGTTTAACAGGGGATAATCAGCCCCAGCATTTT
J: TRBJ1-5
V: TRBV27
size: -
D: TRBD1

CDR3: CASSSLRDSPLHF
DNA: TGTGCCAGCAGTTCTTTGAGGGATTCACCCCTCCACTTT
J: TRBJ1-6
V: TRBV27
size: -
D: -

CDR3: CASSPRGTGTYEQYF
DNA: TGTGCCAGCTCACCACGGGGGACAGGTACCTACGAGCAGTACTTC
J: TRBJ2-7
V: TRBV18
size: -
D: TRBD1

CDR3: CASSSGLIAGANVLTF
DNA: TGTGCCAGCAGTTCGGGACTAATCGCCGGGGCCAACGTCCTGACTTTC
J: TRBJ2-6
V: TRBV6-6
size: -
D: TRBD2

CDR3: CASSPRFSPSSSIYGYTF
DNA: TGTGCCAGCAGCCCCCGTTTTAGCCCGTCCTCCTCGATCTATGGCTACACCTTC
J: TRBJ1-2
V: TRBV9
size: -
D: -

CDR3: CASSPGLSGEKLFF
DNA: TGTGCCAGCAGCCCGGGTCTTAGTGGTGAAAAACTGTTTTTT
J: TRBJ1-4
V: TRBV7-2
size: -
D: -

CDR3: CSVEQGGTDTQYF
DNA: TGCAGCGTTGAACAGGGGGGCACAGATACGCAGTATTTT
J: TRBJ2-3
V: TRBV29-1
size: -
D: TRBD1

CDR3: CASSEFGRVDQPQHF
DNA: TGTGCCAGCAGTGAGTTCGGCAGGGTCGATCAGCCCCAGCATTTT
J: TRBJ1-5
V: TRBV6-1
size: -
D: -

CDR3: CASSQVTGGPLFF
DNA: TGCGCCAGTAGCCAGGTGACAGGGGGTCCTCTGTTTTTT
J: TRBJ2-2
V: TRBV4-1
size: -
D: TRBD1

CDR3: CSVLVQGYTGELFF
DNA: TGCAGCGTACTCGTCCAGGGTTACACCGGGGAGCTGTTTTTT
J: TRBJ2-2
V: TRBV29-1
size: -
D: -

CDR3: CASSKRPGKQYF
DNA: TGCGCCAGCAGCAAACGCCCAGGGAAGCAGTACTTC
J: TRBJ2-7
V: TRBV5-1
size: -
D: -